This passage covers 21 T cell receptor beta chains from one sample sequenced in a study of T-cell memory formation after mild COVID-19. TCRdb processed the 5' RACE reads anew with MiXCR; each CDR3 protein has one entry. The sample holds some 300,000 distinct CDR3 sequences, 20% to 25% seen once. Sample: PBMCs or a T cell subset sorted from them (not recorded which). Receptors were obtained from a young man who had mild COVID-19 (a few samples of this study predate the infection). Cell type and time point are not known.

Only a few counts were recorded for this clonotype. The chain joins TRBV18 to TRBJ2-7; a possible D gene is TRBD1 (6 bases). Trimming stripped 5 bases from V and 5 bases from J, with 19 bases between. The CDR3 sequence is 15 residues long. Per germline, CDR1 KGHSH and CDR2 LQKENI. The chain's CDR3 is CASSMIQGLNDEQYF. The CDR3 DNA reads TGTGCCAGCTCAATGATACAGGGTCTTAATGACGAGCAGTACTTC.

This clonotype is a singleton in its sample. J is TRBJ2-2 and V is TRBV20-1; TRBD1 aligns across 12 bases. From germline, CDR1 is DFQATT and CDR2 SNEGSKA (reference sequence). The CDR3 is 13 residues long. The CDR3 is CRAGTGGSGELFF. The CDR3 bases are TGCAGGGCCGGGACAGGGGGCTCCGGGGAGCTGTTTTTT.

This clonotype was found a few times. The chain carries TRBV7-6 and TRBJ2-5; D remains ambiguous. The CDR3 sequence is 14 residues long. The V and J ends lost 1 base and 0 bases respectively, with 6 bases between them. CDR1 is SGHVS, CDR2 FNYEAQ, per germline. The CDR3, as DNA: TGTGCCAGCAGCTTAGACAGAAACCAAGAGACCCAGTACTTC. Protein product: CASSLDRNQETQYF.

This clonotype was recorded a few times. V usage is TRBV12-3 or TRBV12-4 and J usage is TRBJ2-7, with D maybe TRBD1 (5 bases). Deletions cut 6 bases from V and 6 bases from J, with 12 bases between. The CDR3 extends over 12 amino acids. The CDR3 DNA is TGTGCCAGCAGCCTGAGCAGGGTCGAGCAGTACTTC. It yields the protein CASSLSRVEQYF.

The chain combines TRBV5-1 with TRBJ2-7; D unclear. CDR3 length: 15 residues. CDR1 and CDR2 (germline): SGHRS, YFSETQ. Deletions cut 0 bases from V and 0 bases from J, with 10 bases between. The CDR3 protein is CASSLDPSLSYEQYF. The CDR3 DNA reads TGCGCCAGCAGCTTGGACCCGTCACTCTCCTACGAGCAGTACTTC.

This clonotype appeared a few times. The chain recombines TRBV4-1 with TRBJ2-5, with D perhaps TRBD2 (7 bases). Trimming removed 0 bases from V and 4 bases from J, with 15 bases in between. CDR1 MGHRA and CDR2 YSYEKL come from the germline V gene. The CDR3 totals 16 residues. CDR3 loop: CASSQDDGGPSETQYF. In nucleotides, the CDR3 is TGCGCCAGCAGCCAAGATGACGGGGGGCCCTCAGAGACCCAGTACTTC.

This clonotype was picked up a small number of times. V is TRBV25-1 and J is TRBJ1-2; D gene ambiguous. Looked up from germline, CDR1 is MGHDK and CDR2 is SYGVNS. The CDR3 loop spans 12 amino acids. The V and J ends lost 3 bases and 5 bases respectively, with 7 bases between them. The DNA of the CDR3 is TGTGCCAGCAGTGACCACATTTATGGCTACACCTTC. Its translation is CASSDHIYGYTF.

The rearrangement uses TRBV6-5 and TRBJ2-7, with TRBD2 as a possible D gene (7 bases). The CDR3 length is 13 residues. The ends were cut back, 7 bases at V and 10 bases at J, with 20 bases in the middle. Germline CDR1 reads MNHEY; CDR2 reads SVGAGI. DNA of the CDR3: TGTGCCAGCATGGAGACTCAGGGGAGGGGACAGTACTTC. Amino acids: CASMETQGRGQYF.

This clonotype was found a few times. This chain uses TRBV12-3 or TRBV12-4 with TRBJ2-3; either TRBD1 or TRBD2 may fit D (6 bases each). CDR3 length equals 13 residues. The germline V and J ends were trimmed by 5 bases and 6 bases, with 12 bases remaining between them. In DNA, the CDR3 is TGTGCCAGCAGTCTCCGGGGGCGCGATACGCAGTATTTT. Residues: CASSLRGRDTQYF.

Turning to this clonotype: One end of the junction does not line up with germline, which may come from a read error. The J gene is TRBJ2-1, the V gene TRBV6-5; D is uncertain. The length of the CDR3 is 13 residues. Per germline, CDR1 MNHEY and CDR2 SVGAGI. This CDR3 is CASSPGRRGDGIF. For the CDR3, the DNA is TGTGCCAGCAGTCCTGGACGGCGTGGGGATGGGATCTTC.

The CDR3, as DNA: TGTGCCTGGAGTGAGGGCCCGAGCAATCAGCCCCAGCATTTT. This translates into CAWSEGPSNQPQHF. This sequence joins TRBV30 and TRBJ1-5; no clear D. The CDR3 length is 14 residues. CDR1 is GTSNPN and CDR2 is SVGIG in the germline V gene (reference sequence). V lost 1 base to trimming and J lost 1 base, with 8 bases between them.

This chain connects TRBV2 to TRBJ2-5; TRBD2 agrees at 9 bases. CDR1 and CDR2 from the germline V gene are SNHLY and FYNNEI. Unmatched junction bases numbered 13, after V lost 0 bases and J lost 8 bases. The CDR3 has 17 residues. The CDR3 region is CASSEAAPGLAFSTQYF. The CDR3 bases are TGTGCCAGCAGTGAAGCGGCCCCGGGACTAGCCTTCTCAACCCAGTACTTC.

This clonotype has only a few counts. The V call is TRBV15, the J call TRBJ2-2; 7 bases fit TRBD1. The CDR3 covers 14 residues. Germline CDR1 is LNHNV and CDR2 is YYDKDF (reference sequence). V trimming: 0 bases; J trimming: 6 bases; junction bases outside the gene matches: 1. Here the CDR3 DNA reads TGTGCCACCAGCAGAGAGCAGGGGGCCGGGGAGCTGTTTTTT. This codes for CATSREQGAGELFF.

This clonotype was observed a handful of times. This chain joins TRBV7-9 and TRBJ2-5; 8 bases agree with TRBD2. This CDR3 has 14 residues. V was pared by 4 bases and J by 1 base, with 2 bases of the junction left unmatched. Germline CDR1 is SEHNR and CDR2 is FQNEAQ (reference sequence). The CDR3 DNA sequence: TGTGCCAGCAGCTCACTAGCGGCCCAAGAGACCCAGTACTTC. This codes for CASSSLAAQETQYF. Together with reference TRBV7-9 and TRBJ2-5, the CDR3 gives the full variable domain: DTGVSQNPRHKITKRGQNVTFRCDPISEHNRLYWYRQTLGQGPEFLTYFQNEAQLEKSRLLSDRFSAERPKGSFSTLEIQRTEQGDSAMYLCASSSLAAQETQYFGPGTRLLVL.

This clonotype was recorded a few times. The J gene is TRBJ2-7, the V gene TRBV7-9; D is possibly TRBD2 (5 bases). The CDR3 sequence is 13 residues long. Trimming cost V 4 bases and J 5 bases, with 12 bases left between them. Germline assignment: CDR1 SEHNR and CDR2 FQNEAQ (reference sequence). The CDR3 nucleotides read TGTGCCAGCAGCTCCTTAGCGCCCCACGAGCAGTACTTC. Protein product: CASSSLAPHEQYF.

The chain combines TRBV28 with TRBJ1-1; D remains unclear. Germline V CDR1 and CDR2: MDHEN, SYDVKM. CDR3 length equals 13 residues. The V end lost 2 bases, the J end lost 11 bases, and 15 bases lay between the germline ends. CDR3 in DNA: TGTGCCAGCAGTTTACCCTTTCGCAGTGGGGCTTTCTTT. Protein product: CASSLPFRSGAFF.

V gene TRBV29-1 combines with J gene TRBJ2-5; 8 bases are shared with TRBD2. The CDR3 length is 15 residues. The germline V gene has CDR1 SQVTM and CDR2 ANQGSEA. V dropped 3 bases and J dropped 1; count of bases not matched to a gene: 7. The chain's CDR3 is CSVEGERESQETQYF. DNA of the CDR3: TGCAGCGTTGAGGGAGAGCGGGAGAGCCAAGAGACCCAGTACTTC.

This clonotype was recorded a few times. The chain is built from TRBV20-1 and TRBJ2-1; TRBD2 agrees at 8 bases. Per the germline V gene, CDR1 is DFQATT and CDR2 is SNEGSKA (reference sequence). The CDR3 has 15 residues. V was clipped by 1 base and J by 7 bases; unmatched bases: 9. CDR3 sequence (DNA): TGCAGTGCTAGAGTGGGTAGCGGGGTCACAAATGAGCAGTTCTTC. As protein: CSARVGSGVTNEQFF.

In nucleotides, the CDR3 is TGTGCCAGCAGCTCATCTGGACAATCTGATCAGCCCCAGCATTTT. It specifies CASSSSGQSDQPQHF. The chain couples TRBV7-6 to TRBJ1-5, with a tentative D call TRBD1 (5 bases). The CDR3 sequence is 15 residues long. CDR1 is SGHVS, CDR2 FNYEAQ, per germline. V shed 4 bases and J shed 5 bases, with 15 bases lying between them.

This chain connects TRBV5-1 to TRBJ2-3, with 8 bases that match TRBD2. This CDR3 has 14 residues. J was trimmed by 2 bases and V by 8 bases; bases with no gene match: 7. The germline gives CDR1 SGHRS, CDR2 YFSETQ. This chain's CDR3 is CASLLADYTDTQYF. In nucleotides, the CDR3 is TGCGCCAGTCTACTAGCGGACTACACAGATACGCAGTATTTT.

This chain connects TRBV20-1 to TRBJ2-2, with D unclear. Germline lookup yields CDR1 DFQATT and CDR2 SNEGSKA (reference sequence). The CDR3 is made up of 13 amino acids. Trimming stripped 5 bases from V and 2 bases from J, with 9 bases between. CDR3 coding DNA: TGCAGTGCTCCGAACGGCAACACCGGGGAGCTGTTTTTT. This translates into CSAPNGNTGELFF.